This T cell receptor beta chain came from a study of blood T cell repertoires in COVID-19. Study-level background: Specimens from acute and convalescent COVID-19 originated in the United States, Italy and Spain.

Source study methods: Reference gene primer amplification gave estimated nucleated cell counts. Clones were sequenced by immunoSEQ multiplex PCR, and TCRdb holds only the in-frame ones, with some missing. V and J calls and clone size are copied from that table; D and trimming were computed from the DNA. There are 260,000 or so clones in the sample; approximately 86% occur only once, and 9% to 9.5% lies in the top ten. Germline-derived CDR1 and CDR2 are WNHNN and SYGVQD (reference sequence). The CDR3 has 17 residues. The V end lost 7 bases, the J end lost 5 bases, and 24 bases lay between the germline ends.

The chain is built from TRBV10-1 and TRBJ2-1, with a weak D call TRBD1 (5 bases). Sequencing was carried out using peripheral blood. The sequence derives from a man younger than 35 with active or convalescent COVID-19. CDR3 in amino acids: CASNLLRQTLFNNEQFF. The DNA for the CDR3 is TGCGCCAGCAACCTATTACGACAGACACTATTTAACAATGAGCAGTTCTTC.